This T cell receptor beta chain is drawn from a study of blood T cell repertoires in COVID-19. Overall study context: Researchers got acute and convalescent COVID-19 samples from the United States, Italy and Spain. T cells, B-cell-depleted T cells, or PBMCs provided the cDNA or gDNA that served as material.

Trimming shortened V by 5 bases and J by 1 base, and 16 bases separated the two germline ends. Germline V CDR1 and CDR2: SGHVS, FQNEAQ. This CDR3 has 16 residues. Original data processing: Reference gene primer amplification gave nucleated cell count estimates. This table comes from immunoSEQ multiplex PCR, and its TCRdb copy is limited to in-frame clones, with some not included. V and J calls and clone size are as listed in that table; D and trimming were resolved from the DNA. The table records about 110,000 clones, 88% of them present only once. The rearrangement joins TRBV7-8 to TRBJ2-3; D perhaps matches TRBD2 (5 bases). Sequenced input: peripheral blood. The origin of this receptor is a human donor in a cohort sampled during active COVID-19. The CDR3 region is CASSAAQLRGTDTQYF. DNA of the CDR3: TGTGCCAGCAGCGCAGCACAATTGAGGGGCACAGATACGCAGTATTTT.